This T cell receptor beta chain was retrieved from a study of T cell repertoires in cytomegalovirus infection. CDR3 length: 12 amino acids. V lost 3 bases and J lost 5, with 7 bases in between. Germline CDR1 is SGHVS and CDR2 is FNYEAQ. With respect to this clonotype: What it binds is not known.

TCRdb fed the reads into MiXCR, producing one record per CDR3 protein. The table lists hundreds of thousands of distinct CDR3 sequences, roughly 30% of them singletons. The source was cultured CD8+ T cells from PBMCs, collected from culture after CMV antigen stimulation. The sequence was collected from a human donor in good health (CMV status not recorded). Some clones in this sample may be carry-over from other donors' samples. This chain connects TRBV7-6 to TRBJ2-5; no definite D call. The CDR3 nucleotides read TGTGCCAGCAGCTTTGTCACGGAGACCCAGTACTTC. It translates to CASSFVTETQYF.